This T cell receptor (beta chain) was identified in a study of CD8 T cells in ankylosing spondylitis. General study results and limits: For ankylosing spondylitis blood, a TCR beta motif of under ten highly homologous variants appeared characteristic.

Using quantitative 5'-RACE with molecular barcodes, the authors made TCR beta libraries. TCRdb reprocessed the 5' RACE reads via MiXCR and lists one record per CDR3 protein. The sample shows around 150,000 distinct CDR3 sequences, under 45% of them seen only once. This clonotype was counted a few times. Its antigen is as yet unknown. Germline V CDR1 and CDR2: SGHRS, YFSETQ. The length of the CDR3 is 15 residues. The ends lost 2 bases at V and 8 bases at J; junction bases unmatched: 9. What was sequenced was synovial fluid, either unsorted or a sorted T cell fraction (not recorded which). This sequence was found in a male donor with ankylosing spondylitis. The rearrangement links TRBV5-1 to TRBJ2-1, with 8 bases fitting TRBD1. The chain's CDR3 is CASSFLDRDLDEQFF. The CDR3 bases are TGCGCCAGCAGCTTCCTGGACAGGGACTTGGATGAGCAGTTCTTC.